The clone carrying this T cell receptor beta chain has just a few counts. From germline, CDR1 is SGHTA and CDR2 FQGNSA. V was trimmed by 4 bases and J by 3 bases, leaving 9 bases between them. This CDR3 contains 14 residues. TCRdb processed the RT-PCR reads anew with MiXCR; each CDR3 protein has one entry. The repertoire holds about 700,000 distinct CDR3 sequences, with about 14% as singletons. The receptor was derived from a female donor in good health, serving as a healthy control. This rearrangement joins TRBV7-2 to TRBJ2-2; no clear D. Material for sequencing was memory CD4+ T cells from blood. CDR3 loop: CASSSSHDTGELFF. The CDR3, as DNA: TGTGCCAGCAGCTCCTCACATGACACCGGGGAGCTGTTTTTT.